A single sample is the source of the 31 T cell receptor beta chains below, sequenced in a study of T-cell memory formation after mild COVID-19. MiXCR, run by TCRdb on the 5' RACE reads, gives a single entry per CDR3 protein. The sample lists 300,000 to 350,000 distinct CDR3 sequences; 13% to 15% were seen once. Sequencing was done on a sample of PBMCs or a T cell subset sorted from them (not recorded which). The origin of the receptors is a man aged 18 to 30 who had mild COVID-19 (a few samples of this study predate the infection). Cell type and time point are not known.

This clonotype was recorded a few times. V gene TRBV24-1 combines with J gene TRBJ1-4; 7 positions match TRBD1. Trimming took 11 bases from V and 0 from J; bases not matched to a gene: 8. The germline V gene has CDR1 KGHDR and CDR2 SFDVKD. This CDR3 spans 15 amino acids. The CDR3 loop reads CASRQGYATNEKLFF. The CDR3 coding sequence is TGTGCCAGCAGACAGGGCTATGCAACTAATGAAAAACTGTTTTTT.

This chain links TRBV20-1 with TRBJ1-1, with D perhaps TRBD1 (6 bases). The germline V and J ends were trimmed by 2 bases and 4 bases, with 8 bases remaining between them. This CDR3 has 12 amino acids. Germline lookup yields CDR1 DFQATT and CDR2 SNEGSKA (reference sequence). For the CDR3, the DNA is TGCAGTGCTAGACAGGGGAGCACTGAAGCTTTCTTT. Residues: CSARQGSTEAFF.

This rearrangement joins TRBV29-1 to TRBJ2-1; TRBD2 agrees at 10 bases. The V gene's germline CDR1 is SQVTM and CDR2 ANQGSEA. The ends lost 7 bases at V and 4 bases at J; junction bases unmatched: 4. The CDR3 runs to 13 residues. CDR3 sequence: CSETTSGYNEQFF. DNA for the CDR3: TGCAGCGAGACGACTAGCGGGTACAATGAGCAGTTCTTC.

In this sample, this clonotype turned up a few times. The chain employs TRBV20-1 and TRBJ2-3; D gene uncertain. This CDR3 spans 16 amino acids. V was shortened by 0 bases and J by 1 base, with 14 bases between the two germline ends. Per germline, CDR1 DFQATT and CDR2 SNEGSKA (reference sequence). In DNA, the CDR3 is TGCAGTGCTAGAGACCGACTGCATACAGGCACAGATACGCAGTATTTT. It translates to CSARDRLHTGTDTQYF.

This CDR3 reads CASSLAGMSEQYF. For the CDR3, the DNA is TGCGCCAGCAGCTTGGCTGGGATGAGCGAGCAGTACTTC. The V call is TRBV5-1, the J call TRBJ2-7; no clear D. Trimming took 0 bases from V and 6 from J, leaving 10 bases between them. There are 13 residues in the CDR3. Germline V gene lookup returns CDR1 SGHRS and CDR2 YFSETQ.

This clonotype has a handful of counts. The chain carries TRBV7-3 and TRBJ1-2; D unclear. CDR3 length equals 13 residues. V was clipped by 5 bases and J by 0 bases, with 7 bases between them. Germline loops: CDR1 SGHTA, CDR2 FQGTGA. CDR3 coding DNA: TGTGCCAGCAGCCCGAGGCCTAACTATGGCTACACCTTC. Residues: CASSPRPNYGYTF.

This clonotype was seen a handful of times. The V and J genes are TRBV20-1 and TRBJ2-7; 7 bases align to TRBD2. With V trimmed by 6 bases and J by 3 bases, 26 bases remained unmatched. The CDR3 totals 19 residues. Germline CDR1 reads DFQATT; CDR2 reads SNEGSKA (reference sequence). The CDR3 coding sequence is TGCAGTGCCGCACGATTCCGACCTTGGGGGGGGATTAGGGTCTACGAGCAGTACTTC. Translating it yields CSAARFRPWGGIRVYEQYF.

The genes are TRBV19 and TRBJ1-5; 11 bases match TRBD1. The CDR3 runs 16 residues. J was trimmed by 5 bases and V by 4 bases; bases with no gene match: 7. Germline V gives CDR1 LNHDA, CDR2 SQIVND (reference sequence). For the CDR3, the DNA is TGTGCCAGTAGTACCCACGGGACAGGGGGATATCAGCCCCAGCATTTT. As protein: CASSTHGTGGYQPQHF.

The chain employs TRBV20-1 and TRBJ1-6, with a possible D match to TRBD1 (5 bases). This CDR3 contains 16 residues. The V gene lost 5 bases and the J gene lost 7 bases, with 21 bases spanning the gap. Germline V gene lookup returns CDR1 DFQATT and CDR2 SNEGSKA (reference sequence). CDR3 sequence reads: CSASGRDSYSNSPLHF. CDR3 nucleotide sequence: TGCAGTGCTTCGGGCAGGGACTCTTACTCCAATTCACCCCTCCACTTT.

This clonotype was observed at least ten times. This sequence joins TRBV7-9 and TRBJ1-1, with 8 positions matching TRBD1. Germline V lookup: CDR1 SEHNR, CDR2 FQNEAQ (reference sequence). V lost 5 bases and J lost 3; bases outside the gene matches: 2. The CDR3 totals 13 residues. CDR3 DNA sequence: TGTGCCAGCAGCCTACAGGGGGACACTGAAGCTTTCTTT. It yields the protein CASSLQGDTEAFF. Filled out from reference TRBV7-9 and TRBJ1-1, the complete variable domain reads DTGVSQNPRHKITKRGQNVTFRCDPISEHNRLYWYRQTLGQGPEFLTYFQNEAQLEKSRLLSDRFSAERPKGSFSTLEIQRTEQGDSAMYLCASSLQGDTEAFFGQGTRLTVV.

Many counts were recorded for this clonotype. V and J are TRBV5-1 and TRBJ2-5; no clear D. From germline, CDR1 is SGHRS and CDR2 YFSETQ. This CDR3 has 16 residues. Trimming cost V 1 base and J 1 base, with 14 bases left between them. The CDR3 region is CASSLPAGRIQETQYF. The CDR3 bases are TGCGCCAGCAGCTTGCCAGCCGGACGGATCCAAGAGACCCAGTACTTC.

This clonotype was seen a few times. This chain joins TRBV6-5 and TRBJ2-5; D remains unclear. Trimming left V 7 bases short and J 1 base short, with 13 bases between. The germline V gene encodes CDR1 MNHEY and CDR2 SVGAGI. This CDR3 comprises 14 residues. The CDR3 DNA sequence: TGTGCCAGCAACCTCGACAAACTCCAAGAGACCCAGTACTTC. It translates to CASNLDKLQETQYF.

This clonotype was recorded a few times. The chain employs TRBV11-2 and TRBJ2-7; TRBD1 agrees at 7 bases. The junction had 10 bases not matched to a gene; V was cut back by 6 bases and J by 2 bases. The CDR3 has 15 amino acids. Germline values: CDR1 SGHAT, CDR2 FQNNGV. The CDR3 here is CASRPIRGQPYEQYF. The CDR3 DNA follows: TGTGCCAGCAGACCCATACGGGGACAGCCCTACGAGCAGTACTTC.

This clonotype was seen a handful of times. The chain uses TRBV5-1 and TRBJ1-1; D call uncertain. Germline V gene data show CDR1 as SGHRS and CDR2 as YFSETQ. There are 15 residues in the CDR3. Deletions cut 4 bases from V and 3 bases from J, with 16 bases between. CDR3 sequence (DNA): TGCGCCAGCAGCCCTAATTTTGGGTCGTACACTGAAGCTTTCTTT. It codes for CASSPNFGSYTEAFF.

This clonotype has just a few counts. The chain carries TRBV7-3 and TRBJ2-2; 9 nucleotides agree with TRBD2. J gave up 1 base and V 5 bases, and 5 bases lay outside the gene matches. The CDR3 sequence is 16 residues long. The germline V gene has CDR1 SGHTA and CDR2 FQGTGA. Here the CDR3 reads CASSPSGGLNTGELFF. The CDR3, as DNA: TGTGCCAGCAGCCCGAGCGGGGGGCTGAACACCGGGGAGCTGTTTTTT.

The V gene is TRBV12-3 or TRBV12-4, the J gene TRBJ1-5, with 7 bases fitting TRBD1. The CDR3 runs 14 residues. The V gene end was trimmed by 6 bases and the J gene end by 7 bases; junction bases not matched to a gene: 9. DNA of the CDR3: TGTGCCAGCAGGTCACAGGGGCCGGGGCAGCCCCAGCATTTT. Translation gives CASRSQGPGQPQHF.

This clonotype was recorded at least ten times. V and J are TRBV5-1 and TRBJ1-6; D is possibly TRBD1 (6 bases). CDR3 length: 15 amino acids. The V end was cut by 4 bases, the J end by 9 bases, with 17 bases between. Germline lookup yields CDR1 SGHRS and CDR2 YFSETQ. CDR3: CASSGTGLVISPLHF. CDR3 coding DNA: TGCGCCAGCAGCGGAACAGGGTTGGTCATTTCACCCCTCCACTTT.

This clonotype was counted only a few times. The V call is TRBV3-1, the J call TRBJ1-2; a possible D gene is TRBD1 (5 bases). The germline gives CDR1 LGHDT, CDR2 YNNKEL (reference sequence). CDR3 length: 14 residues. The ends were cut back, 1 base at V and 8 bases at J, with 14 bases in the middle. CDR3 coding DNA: TGTGCCAGCAGCCAAGGAAGGACGGGACCCGGCTACACCTTC. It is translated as CASSQGRTGPGYTF.

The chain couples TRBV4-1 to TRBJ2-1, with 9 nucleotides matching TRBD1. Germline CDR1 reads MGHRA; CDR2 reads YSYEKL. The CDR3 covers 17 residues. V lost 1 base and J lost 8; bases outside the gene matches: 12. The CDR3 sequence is CASSQVSLGQGVHEQFF. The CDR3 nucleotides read TGCGCCAGCAGCCAAGTATCTCTGGGACAGGGCGTCCATGAGCAGTTCTTC.

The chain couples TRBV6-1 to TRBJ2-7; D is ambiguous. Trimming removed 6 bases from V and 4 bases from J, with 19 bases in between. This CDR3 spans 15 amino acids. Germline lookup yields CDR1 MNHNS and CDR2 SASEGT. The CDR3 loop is CASSFDTALGYEQYF. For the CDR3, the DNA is TGTGCCAGCAGCTTTGACACAGCCTTAGGGTACGAGCAGTACTTC.

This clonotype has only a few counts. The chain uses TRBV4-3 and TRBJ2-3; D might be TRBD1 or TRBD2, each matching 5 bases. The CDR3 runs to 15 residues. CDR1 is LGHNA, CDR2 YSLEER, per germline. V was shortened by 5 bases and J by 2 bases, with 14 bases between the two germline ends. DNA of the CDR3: TGCGCCAGCAGCGAGAGAGGGGTATCCACAGATACGCAGTATTTT. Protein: CASSERGVSTDTQYF.

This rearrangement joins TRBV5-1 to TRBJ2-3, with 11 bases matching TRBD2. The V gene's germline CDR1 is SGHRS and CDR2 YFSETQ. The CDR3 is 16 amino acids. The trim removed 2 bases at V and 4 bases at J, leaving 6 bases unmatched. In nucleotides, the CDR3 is TGCGCCAGCAGCTTCATAGCGGGGGGGCCGGCAGATACGCAGTATTTT. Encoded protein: CASSFIAGGPADTQYF.

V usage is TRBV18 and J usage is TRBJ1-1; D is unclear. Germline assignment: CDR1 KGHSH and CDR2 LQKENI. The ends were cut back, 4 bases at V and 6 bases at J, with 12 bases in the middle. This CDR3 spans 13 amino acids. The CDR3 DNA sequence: TGTGCCAGCTCACGGAGCAGAAAGTCTGAAGCTTTCTTT. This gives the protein CASSRSRKSEAFF.

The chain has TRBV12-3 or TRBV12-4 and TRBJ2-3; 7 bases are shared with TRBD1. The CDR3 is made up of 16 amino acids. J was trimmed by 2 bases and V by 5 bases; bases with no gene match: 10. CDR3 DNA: TGTGCCAGCAGTGCTTGGGGACAGATAATCACAGATACGCAGTATTTT. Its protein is CASSAWGQIITDTQYF.

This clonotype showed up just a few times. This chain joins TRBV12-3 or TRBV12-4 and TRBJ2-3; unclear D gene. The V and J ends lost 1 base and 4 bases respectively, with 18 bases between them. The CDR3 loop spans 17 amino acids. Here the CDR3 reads CASSLDTFVPRADTQYF. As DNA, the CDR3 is TGTGCCAGCAGTTTAGATACGTTCGTCCCAAGGGCAGATACGCAGTATTTT.

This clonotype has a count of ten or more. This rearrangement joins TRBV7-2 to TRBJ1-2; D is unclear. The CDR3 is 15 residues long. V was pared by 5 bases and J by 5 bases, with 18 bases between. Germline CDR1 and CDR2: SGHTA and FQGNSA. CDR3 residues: CASSIEIGISYGYTF. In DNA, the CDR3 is TGTGCCAGCAGCATAGAAATAGGGATTTCTTATGGCTACACCTTC.

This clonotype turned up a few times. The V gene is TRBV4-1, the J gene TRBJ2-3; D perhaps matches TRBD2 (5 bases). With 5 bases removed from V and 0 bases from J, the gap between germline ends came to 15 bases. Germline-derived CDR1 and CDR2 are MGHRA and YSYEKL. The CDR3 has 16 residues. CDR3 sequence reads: CASSSPLGGSTDTQYF. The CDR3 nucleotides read TGCGCCAGCAGCTCCCCACTAGGAGGAAGCACAGATACGCAGTATTTT.

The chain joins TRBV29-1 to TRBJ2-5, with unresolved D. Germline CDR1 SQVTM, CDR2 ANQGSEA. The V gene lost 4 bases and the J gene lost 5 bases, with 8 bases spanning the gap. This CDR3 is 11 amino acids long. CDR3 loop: CSVGVLETQYF. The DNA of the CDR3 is TGCAGCGTTGGGGTTTTGGAGACCCAGTACTTC.

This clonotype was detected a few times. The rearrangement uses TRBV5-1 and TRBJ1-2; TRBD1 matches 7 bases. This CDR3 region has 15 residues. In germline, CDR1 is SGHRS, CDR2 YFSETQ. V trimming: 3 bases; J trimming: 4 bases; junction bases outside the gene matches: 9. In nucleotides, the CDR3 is TGCGCCAGCAGCTCGACAGGGAGTCAGGGCTATGGCTACACCTTC. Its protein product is CASSSTGSQGYGYTF.

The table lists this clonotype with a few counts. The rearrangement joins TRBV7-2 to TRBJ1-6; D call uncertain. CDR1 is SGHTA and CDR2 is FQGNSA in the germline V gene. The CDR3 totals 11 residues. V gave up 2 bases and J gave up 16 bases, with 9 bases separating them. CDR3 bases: TGTGCCAGCAGCTTATTGCAGGTACTCCACTTT. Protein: CASSLLQVLHF. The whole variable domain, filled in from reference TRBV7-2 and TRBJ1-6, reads GAGVSQSPSNKVTEKGKDVELRCDPISGHTALYWYRQSLGQGLEFLIYFQGNSAPDKSGLPSDRFSAERTGGSVSTLTIQRTQQEDSAVYLCASSLLQVLHFGNGTRLTVT.

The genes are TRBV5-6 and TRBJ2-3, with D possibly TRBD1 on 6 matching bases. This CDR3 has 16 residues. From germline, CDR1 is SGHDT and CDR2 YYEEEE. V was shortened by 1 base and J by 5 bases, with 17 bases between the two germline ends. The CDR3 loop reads CASSLPLGAGRDTQYF. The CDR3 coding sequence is TGTGCCAGCAGCTTGCCTTTGGGGGCCGGCCGAGATACGCAGTATTTT.